The T cell receptor beta chain described here comes from a study of early T cells in non-severe SARS-CoV-2 infection. Looking at the study overall: Sequencing was performed on bulk RNA from unsorted whole blood, leaving chains unpaired.

Study-wide results and limits: Sequences matched to VDJdb favored anti-spike CD8 responses, while private and CD4 specificities were missed.

In germline, CDR1 is SEHNR, CDR2 FQNEAQ (reference sequence). Trimming took 5 bases from V and 2 from J, leaving 13 bases between them. This CDR3 contains 15 residues. This clonotype has a count of ten or more. Its antigen is as yet unknown. Tagging with unique molecular identifiers was applied to individual cDNA molecules. TCRdb re-called the 5' RACE reads with MiXCR, one entry per CDR3 protein. Counted here are about 67,000 distinct CDR3 sequences, more than 8% occurring once; the ten biggest clones make up roughly 16%. The V gene is TRBV7-9, the J gene TRBJ2-1, with D perhaps TRBD1 (6 bases). The source of this sequence is an adult who was a healthcare worker with PCR-confirmed SARS-CoV-2 infection or an uninfected control (not recorded which). Material: whole blood, obtained at baseline. The CDR3 nucleotides read TGTGCCAGCAGCACAGAGACAGGCGCCTACAATGAGCAGTTCTTC. Residues: CASSTETGAYNEQFF.